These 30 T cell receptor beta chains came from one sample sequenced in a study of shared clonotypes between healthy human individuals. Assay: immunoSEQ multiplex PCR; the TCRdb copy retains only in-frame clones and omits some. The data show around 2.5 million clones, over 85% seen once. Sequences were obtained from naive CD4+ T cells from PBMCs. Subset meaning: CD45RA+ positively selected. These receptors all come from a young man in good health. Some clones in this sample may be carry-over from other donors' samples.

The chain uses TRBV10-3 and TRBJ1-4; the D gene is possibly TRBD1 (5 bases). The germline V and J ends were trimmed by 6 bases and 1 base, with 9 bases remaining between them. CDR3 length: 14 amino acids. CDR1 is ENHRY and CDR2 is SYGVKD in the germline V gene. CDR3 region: CAIRGTGTNEKLFF. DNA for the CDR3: TGTGCCATCAGGGGGACGGGAACTAATGAAAAACTGTTTTTT.

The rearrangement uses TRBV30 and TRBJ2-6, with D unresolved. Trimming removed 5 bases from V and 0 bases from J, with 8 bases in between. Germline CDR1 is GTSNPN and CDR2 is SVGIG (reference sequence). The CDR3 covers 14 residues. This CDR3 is CAWGRISGANVLTF. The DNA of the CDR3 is TGTGCCTGGGGACGCATCTCTGGGGCCAACGTCCTGACTTTC.

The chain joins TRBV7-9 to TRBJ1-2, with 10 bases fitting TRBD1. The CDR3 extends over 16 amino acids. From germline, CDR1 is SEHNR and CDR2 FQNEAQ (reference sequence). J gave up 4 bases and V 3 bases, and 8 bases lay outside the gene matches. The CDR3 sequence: CASSLDDRGPGYGYTF. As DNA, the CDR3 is TGTGCCAGCAGCTTGGATGACAGGGGGCCTGGCTATGGCTACACCTTC.

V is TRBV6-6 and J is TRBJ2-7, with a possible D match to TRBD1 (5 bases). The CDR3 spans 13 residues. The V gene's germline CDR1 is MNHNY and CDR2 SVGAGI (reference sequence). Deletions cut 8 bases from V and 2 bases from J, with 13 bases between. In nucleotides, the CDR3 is TGTGCCAGCGGGCCCACAGGCCCCTACGAGCAGTACTTC. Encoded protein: CASGPTGPYEQYF.

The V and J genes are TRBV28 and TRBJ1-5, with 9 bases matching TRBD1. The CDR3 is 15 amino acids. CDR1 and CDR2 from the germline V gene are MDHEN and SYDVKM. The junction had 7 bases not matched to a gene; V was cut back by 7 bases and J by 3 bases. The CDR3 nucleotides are TGTGCCAGCATTTCAGGACAGGGGAACAATCAGCCCCAGCATTTT. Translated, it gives CASISGQGNNQPQHF.

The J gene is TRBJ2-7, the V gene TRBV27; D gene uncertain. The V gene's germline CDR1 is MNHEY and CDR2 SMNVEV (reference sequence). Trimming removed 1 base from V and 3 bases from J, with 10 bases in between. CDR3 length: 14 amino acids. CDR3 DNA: TGTGCCAGCAGTTTATATCCGGGCGGCTACGAGCAGTACTTC. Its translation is CASSLYPGGYEQYF.

The CDR3 protein is CASSSFGELFF. CDR3 bases: TGTGCCAGCAGTTCTTTCGGGGAGCTGTTTTTT. The chain combines TRBV5-4 with TRBJ2-2; no firm D call. CDR3 length: 11 amino acids. V shed 5 bases and J shed 7 bases, with 6 bases lying between them. Per the germline V gene, CDR1 is SGHNT and CDR2 is YYREEE (reference sequence).

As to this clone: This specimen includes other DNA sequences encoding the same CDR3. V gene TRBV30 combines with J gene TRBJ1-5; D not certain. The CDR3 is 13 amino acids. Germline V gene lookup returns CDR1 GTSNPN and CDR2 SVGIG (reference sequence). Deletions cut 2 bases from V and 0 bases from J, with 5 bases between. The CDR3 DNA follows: TGTGCCTGGAGTTCCGATAGCAATCAGCCCCAGCATTTT. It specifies CAWSSDSNQPQHF.

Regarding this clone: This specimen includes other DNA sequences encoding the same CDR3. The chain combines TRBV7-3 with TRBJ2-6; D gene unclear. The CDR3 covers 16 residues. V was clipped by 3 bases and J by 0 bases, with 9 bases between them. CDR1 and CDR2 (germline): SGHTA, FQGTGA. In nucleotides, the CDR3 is TGTGCCAGCAGCTTGAGCTGGATCTCTGGGGCCAACGTCCTGACTTTC. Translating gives CASSLSWISGANVLTF.

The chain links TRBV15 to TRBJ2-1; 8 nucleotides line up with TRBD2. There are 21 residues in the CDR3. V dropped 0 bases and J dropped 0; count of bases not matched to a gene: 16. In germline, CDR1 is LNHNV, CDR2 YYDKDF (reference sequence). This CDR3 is CATSRDPPGTSASVSYNEQFF. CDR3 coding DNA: TGTGCCACCAGCAGAGATCCACCCGGGACTAGTGCCAGTGTCTCCTACAATGAGCAGTTCTTC.

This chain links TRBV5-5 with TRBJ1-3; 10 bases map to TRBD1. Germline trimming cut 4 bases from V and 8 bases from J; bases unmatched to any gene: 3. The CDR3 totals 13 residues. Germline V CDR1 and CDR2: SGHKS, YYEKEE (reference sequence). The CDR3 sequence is CASSLGTGDTIYF. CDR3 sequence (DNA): TGTGCCAGCAGCCTCGGGACAGGGGACACCATATATTTT.

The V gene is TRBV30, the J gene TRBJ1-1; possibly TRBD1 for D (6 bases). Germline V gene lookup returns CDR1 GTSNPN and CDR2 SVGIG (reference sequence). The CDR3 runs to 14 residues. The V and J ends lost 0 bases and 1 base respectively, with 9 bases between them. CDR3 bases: TGTGCCTGGAGTGTGGGGGCGACGAACACTGAAGCTTTCTTT. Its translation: CAWSVGATNTEAFF. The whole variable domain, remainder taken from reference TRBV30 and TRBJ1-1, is SQTIHQWPATLVQPVGSPLSLECTVEGTSNPNLYWYRQAAGRGLQLLFYSVGIGQISSEVPQNLSASRPQDRQFILSSKKLLLSDSGFYLCAWSVGATNTEAFFGQGTRLTVV.

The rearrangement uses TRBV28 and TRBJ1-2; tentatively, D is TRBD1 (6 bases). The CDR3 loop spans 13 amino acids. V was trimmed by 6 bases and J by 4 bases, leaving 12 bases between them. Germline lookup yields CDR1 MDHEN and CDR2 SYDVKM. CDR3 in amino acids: CASRGARLYGYTF. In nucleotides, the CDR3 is TGTGCCAGCAGGGGGGCGAGACTCTATGGCTACACCTTC.

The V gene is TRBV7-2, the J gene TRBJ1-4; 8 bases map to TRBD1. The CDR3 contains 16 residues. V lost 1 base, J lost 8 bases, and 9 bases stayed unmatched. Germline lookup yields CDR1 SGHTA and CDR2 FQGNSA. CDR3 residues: CASSLGGAGGNEKLFF. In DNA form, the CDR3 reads TGTGCCAGCAGCTTAGGAGGGGCAGGGGGCAACGAAAAACTGTTTTTT.

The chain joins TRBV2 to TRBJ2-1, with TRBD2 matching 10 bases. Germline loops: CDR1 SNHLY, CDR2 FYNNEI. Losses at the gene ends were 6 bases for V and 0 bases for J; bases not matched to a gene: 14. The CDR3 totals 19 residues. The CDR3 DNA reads TGTGCCAGCAGGGAGCGACTAGCGGGTGCGCTTAGCTCCTACAATGAGCAGTTCTTC. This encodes CASRERLAGALSSYNEQFF.

The CDR3: CASRRTGGRPHEKLFF. The CDR3 DNA reads TGTGCCAGCAGGCGGACAGGGGGCAGGCCCCATGAAAAACTGTTTTTT. The V call is TRBV27, the J call TRBJ1-4; TRBD1 aligns across 11 bases. Germline V gene data show CDR1 as MNHEY and CDR2 as SMNVEV (reference sequence). J lost 6 bases, V lost 6 bases, and 9 bases had no gene match. CDR3 length: 16 amino acids. The full variable domain, rest sourced from reference TRBV27 and TRBJ1-4, is EAQVTQNPRYLITVTGKKLTVTCSQNMNHEYMSWYRQDPGLGLRQIYYSMNVEVTDKGDVPEGYKVSRKEKRNFPLILESPSPNQTSLYFCASRRTGGRPHEKLFFGSGTQLSVL.

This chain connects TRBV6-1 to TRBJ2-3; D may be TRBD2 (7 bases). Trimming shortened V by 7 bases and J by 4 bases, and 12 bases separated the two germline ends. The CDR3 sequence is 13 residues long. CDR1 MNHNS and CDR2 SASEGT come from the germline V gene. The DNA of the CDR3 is TGTGCCAGCACGTGGGGGGGGCCAGATACGCAGTATTTT. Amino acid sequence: CASTWGGPDTQYF.

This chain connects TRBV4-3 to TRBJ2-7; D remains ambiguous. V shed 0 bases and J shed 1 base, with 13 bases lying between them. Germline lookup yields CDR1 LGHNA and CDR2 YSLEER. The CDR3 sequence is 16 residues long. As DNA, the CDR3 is TGCGCCAGCAGCCAAGAATGGACCCCTCCTTCCTACGAGCAGTACTTC. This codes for CASSQEWTPPSYEQYF.

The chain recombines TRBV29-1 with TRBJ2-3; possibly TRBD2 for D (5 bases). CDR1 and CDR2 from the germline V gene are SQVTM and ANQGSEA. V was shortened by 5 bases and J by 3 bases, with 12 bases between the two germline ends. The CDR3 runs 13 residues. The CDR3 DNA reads TGCAGCGTTTGCCGGGGTGGGACAGATACGCAGTATTTT. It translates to CSVCRGGTDTQYF.

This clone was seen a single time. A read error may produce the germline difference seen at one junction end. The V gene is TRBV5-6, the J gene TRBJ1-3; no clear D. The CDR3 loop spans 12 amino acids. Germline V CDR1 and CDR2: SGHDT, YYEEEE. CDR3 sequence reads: CASSRPGARVDF. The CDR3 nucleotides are TGTGCCAGCAGTCGCCCGGGAGCCCGGGTGGATTTT.

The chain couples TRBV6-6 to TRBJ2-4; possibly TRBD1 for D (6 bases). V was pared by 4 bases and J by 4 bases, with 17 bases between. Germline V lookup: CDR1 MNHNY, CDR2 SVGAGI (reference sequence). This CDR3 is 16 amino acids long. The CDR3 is CASSFQLRGPKNIQYF. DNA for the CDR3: TGTGCCAGCAGTTTCCAGCTCAGGGGCCCTAAAAACATTCAGTACTTC.

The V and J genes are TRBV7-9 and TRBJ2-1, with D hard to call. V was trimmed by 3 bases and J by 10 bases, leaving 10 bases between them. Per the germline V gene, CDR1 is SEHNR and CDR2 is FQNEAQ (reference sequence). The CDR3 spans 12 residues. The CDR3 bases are TGTGCCAGCAGCTTTGATTGGGAAGAGCAGTTCTTC. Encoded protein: CASSFDWEEQFF.

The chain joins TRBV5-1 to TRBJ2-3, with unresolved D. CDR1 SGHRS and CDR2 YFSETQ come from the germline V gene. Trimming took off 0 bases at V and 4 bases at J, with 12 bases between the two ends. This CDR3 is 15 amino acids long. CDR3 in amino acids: CASSLEGYGADTQYF. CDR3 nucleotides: TGCGCCAGCAGCTTGGAGGGTTACGGAGCAGATACGCAGTATTTT.

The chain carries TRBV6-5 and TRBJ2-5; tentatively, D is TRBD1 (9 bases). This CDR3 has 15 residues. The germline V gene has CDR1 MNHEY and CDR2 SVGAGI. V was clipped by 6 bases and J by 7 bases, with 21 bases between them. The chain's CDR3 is CASRRGDRVHGTQYF. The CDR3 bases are TGTGCCAGCAGGCGGGGGGACAGGGTCCATGGGACCCAGTACTTC.

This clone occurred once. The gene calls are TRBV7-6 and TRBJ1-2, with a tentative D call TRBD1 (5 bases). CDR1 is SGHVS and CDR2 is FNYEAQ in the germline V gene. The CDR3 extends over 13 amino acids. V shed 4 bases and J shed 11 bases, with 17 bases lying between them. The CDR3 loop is CASSSQVDGQYTF. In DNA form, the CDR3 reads TGTGCCAGCAGCTCACAGGTGGACGGGCAGTACACCTTC.

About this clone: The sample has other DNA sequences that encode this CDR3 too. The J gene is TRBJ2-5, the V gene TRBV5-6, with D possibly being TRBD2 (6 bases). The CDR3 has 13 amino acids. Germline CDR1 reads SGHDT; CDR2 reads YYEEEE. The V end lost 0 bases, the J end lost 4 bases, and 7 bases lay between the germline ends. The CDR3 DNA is TGTGCCAGCAGCTTGGTGGGGGGAGAGACCCAGTACTTC. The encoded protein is CASSLVGGETQYF.

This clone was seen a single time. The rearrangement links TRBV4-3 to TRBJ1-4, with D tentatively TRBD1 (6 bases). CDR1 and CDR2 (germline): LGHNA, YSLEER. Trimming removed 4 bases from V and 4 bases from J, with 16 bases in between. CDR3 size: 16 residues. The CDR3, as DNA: TGCGCCAGCAGCCCGACCGGCCGGGGGCTTAATGAAAAACTGTTTTTT. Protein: CASSPTGRGLNEKLFF.

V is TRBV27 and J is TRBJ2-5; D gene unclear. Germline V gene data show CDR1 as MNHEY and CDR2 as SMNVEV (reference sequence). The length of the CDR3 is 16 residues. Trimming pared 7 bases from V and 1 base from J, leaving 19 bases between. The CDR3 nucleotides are TGTGCCAGCATGCCCACGGCGCAGAGCCTCCAAGAGACCCAGTACTTC. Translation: CASMPTAQSLQETQYF.

In DNA, the CDR3 is TGTGCCAGCAGGGTCCCAGCGGGGTTTTCCTACGAGCAGTACTTC. This gives the protein CASRVPAGFSYEQYF. The chain combines TRBV27 with TRBJ2-7; 7 bases are shared with TRBD2. There are 15 residues in the CDR3. V was pared by 6 bases and J by 1 base, with 9 bases of the junction left unmatched. In germline, CDR1 is MNHEY, CDR2 SMNVEV (reference sequence).

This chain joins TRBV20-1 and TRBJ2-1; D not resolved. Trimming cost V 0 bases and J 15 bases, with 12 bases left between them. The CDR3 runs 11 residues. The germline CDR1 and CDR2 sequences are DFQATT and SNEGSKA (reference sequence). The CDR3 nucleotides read TGCAGTGCTAGAGATTTTTCAGGCGGGTTCTTC. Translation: CSARDFSGGFF.